The 13 T cell receptor beta chains below were found in one sample sequenced in a study of T-cell memory formation after mild COVID-19. In TCRdb, the 5' RACE reads were re-called with MiXCR into one record per CDR3 protein. The repertoire holds some 210,000 distinct CDR3 sequences, with around 25% as singletons. Sequences were obtained from PBMCs or a T cell subset sorted from them (not recorded which). All receptors derive from an adult woman who had mild COVID-19 (a few samples of this study predate the infection). Cell type and time point are not known.

V usage is TRBV7-2 and J usage is TRBJ1-1, with D hard to call. Per germline, CDR1 SGHTA and CDR2 FQGNSA. This CDR3 is 13 amino acids long. V was shortened by 1 base and J by 7 bases, with 10 bases between the two germline ends. For the CDR3, the DNA is TGTGCCAGCAGCTTAGGGAGCGTGGATGAAGCTTTCTTT. Encoded protein: CASSLGSVDEAFF.

This clonotype was counted between two and nine times. This chain connects TRBV6-1 to TRBJ1-1; the D gene is possibly TRBD1 (6 bases). Trimming took off 2 bases at V and 3 bases at J, with 16 bases between the two ends. Germline V gene sequence: CDR1 MNHNS, CDR2 SASEGT. This CDR3 is built from 16 residues. The CDR3 protein is CASSENRASIDTEAFF. CDR3 coding DNA: TGTGCCAGCAGTGAAAACAGGGCTTCCATTGACACTGAAGCTTTCTTT.

The CDR3 protein is CASSTRGANTEAFF. CDR3 coding DNA: TGTGCCAGCAGCACGCGGGGGGCGAACACTGAAGCTTTCTTT. The rearrangement links TRBV7-9 to TRBJ1-1; D may be TRBD1 (6 bases). The CDR3 length is 14 residues. The V gene's germline CDR1 is SEHNR and CDR2 FQNEAQ (reference sequence). Trimming pared 5 bases from V and 1 base from J, leaving 11 bases between.

Details on this clonotype: The junction differs from germline at one of its ends, possibly a read error. V gene TRBV7-7 combines with J gene TRBJ2-1; 11 bases are shared with TRBD2. The CDR3 consists of 15 residues. Per the germline V gene, CDR1 is SSHAT and CDR2 is FNYEAQ (reference sequence). For the CDR3, the DNA is TGTGCTAGCAGCCCAACTAGCGGGAGAGGGAATGAGCAGTTCTTC. This sequence encodes CASSPTSGRGNEQFF. The whole variable domain, filled in from reference TRBV7-7 and TRBJ2-1, reads GAGVSQSPRYKVTKRGQDVTLRCDPISSHATLYWYQQALGQGPEFLTYFNYEAQPDKSGLPSDRFSAERPEGSISTLTIQRTEQRDSAMYRCASSPTSGRGNEQFFGPGTRLTVL.

The rearrangement joins TRBV20-1 to TRBJ2-5, with D uncertain. The germline CDR1 and CDR2 sequences are DFQATT and SNEGSKA (reference sequence). V lost 2 bases, J lost 7 bases, and 14 bases lay in between. This CDR3 is built from 13 residues. As DNA, the CDR3 is TGCAGTGCTAGATCGTTGGCGGTTGGGACCCAGTACTTC. It encodes CSARSLAVGTQYF.

The CDR3 nucleotides read TGCAGTGCTAGAGACGAGGGAGCGGGCAGGAGGGAGCAGTACTTC. Residues: CSARDEGAGRREQYF. The gene calls are TRBV20-1 and TRBJ2-7; tentatively, D is TRBD2 (6 bases). There are 15 residues in the CDR3. V was pared by 0 bases and J by 7 bases, with 19 bases between. The germline V gene encodes CDR1 DFQATT and CDR2 SNEGSKA (reference sequence).

The genes are TRBV5-1 and TRBJ2-1, with D maybe TRBD2 (5 bases). The germline CDR1 and CDR2 sequences are SGHRS and YFSETQ. Trimming left V 0 bases short and J 0 bases short, with 7 bases between. CDR3 length: 15 amino acids. The CDR3 sequence is CASSLVAGSYNEQFF. The DNA of the CDR3 is TGCGCCAGCAGCTTGGTGGCGGGCTCCTACAATGAGCAGTTCTTC.

The chain couples TRBV5-5 to TRBJ2-1; a weak D match, TRBD2 (5 bases). Per germline, CDR1 SGHKS and CDR2 YYEKEE (reference sequence). V was cut by 4 bases and J by 9 bases, with 23 bases left in between. The CDR3 sequence is 16 residues long. CDR3 nucleotide sequence: TGTGCCAGCAGCCTAAGCCTAGGGTTCGGGGTTGGTGAGCAGTTCTTC. This translates into CASSLSLGFGVGEQFF. Full variable domain (missing parts from reference TRBV5-5 and TRBJ2-1): DAGVTQSPTHLIKTRGQQVTLRCSPISGHKSVSWYQQVLGQGPQFIFQYYEKEERGRGNFPDRFSARQFPNYSSELNVNALLLGDSALYLCASSLSLGFGVGEQFFGPGTRLTVL.

This clonotype was detected only a few times. The chain uses TRBV12-3 or TRBV12-4 and TRBJ2-3; 9 positions match TRBD1. V lost 3 bases, J lost 2 bases, and 6 bases stayed unmatched. The CDR3 consists of 16 residues. CDR3 sequence reads: CASSLGQGVTTDTQYF. The CDR3 DNA reads TGTGCCAGCAGTTTGGGACAGGGTGTCACCACAGATACGCAGTATTTT.

The rearrangement joins TRBV24-1 to TRBJ2-1, with 9 bases lining up with TRBD2. Germline V gene sequence: CDR1 KGHDR, CDR2 SFDVKD. This CDR3 region has 16 residues. V shed 1 base, J shed 2 bases, and the junction held 2 bases outside the gene matches. Here the CDR3 reads CATSDFSGSTYNEQFF. The CDR3 nucleotides are TGTGCCACCAGTGATTTTAGCGGGAGTACCTACAATGAGCAGTTCTTC.

The gene calls are TRBV3-1 and TRBJ1-2, with D perhaps TRBD1 (6 bases). The CDR3 is made up of 14 amino acids. V was clipped by 4 bases and J by 8 bases, with 17 bases between them. The germline gives CDR1 LGHDT, CDR2 YNNKEL (reference sequence). The CDR3 region has the DNA TGTGCCAGCAGCCCGGGACATGCCTTGGGAGGCTACACCTTC. Amino acid sequence: CASSPGHALGGYTF.

The chain employs TRBV12-3 or TRBV12-4 and TRBJ2-3; D is perhaps TRBD2 (7 bases). This CDR3 has 14 residues. Trimming cost V 7 bases and J 5 bases, with 16 bases left between them. DNA for the CDR3: TGTGCCAGCACCGAGGCGGGGGCGGGAGATACGCAGTATTTT. This gives the protein CASTEAGAGDTQYF.

This sequence joins TRBV15 and TRBJ1-1, with D perhaps TRBD1 (5 bases). This CDR3 has 13 residues. Between the trimmed V and J ends, which lost 10 bases and 0 bases, there was a span of 12 bases. The germline CDR1 and CDR2 sequences are LNHNV and YYDKDF (reference sequence). DNA for the CDR3: TGTGCCATTTCGACAGACATGAACACTGAAGCTTTCTTT. This encodes CAISTDMNTEAFF.